The rows below give T cell receptor beta chains drawn from one sample of a study of T cells in Graves' hyperthyroidism and ophthalmopathy. MiXCR, run by TCRdb on the multiplex PCR reads, gives a single entry per CDR3 protein. Here the sample spans about 350,000 distinct CDR3 sequences, 13% to 15% being singletons. Sequenced: blood. The receptors derive from a woman between 55 and 75 years old with Graves' ophthalmopathy. Both conserved end residues are part of each CDR3. A D gene is named only where the DNA matches it firmly. Size is stated for part of the rows, as once, few or many counts, or as a class when the clone is expanded.

D gene: NA
clone size: once
J gene: TRBJ2-3
V gene: TRBV2
CDR3 length: 15
CDR3 protein: CASSELEGTRDTQYF
CDR3 DNA: TGTGCCAGCAGTGAGCTTGAGGGTACGAGGGATACGCAGTATTTT

D gene: TRBD2
clone size: NA
J gene: TRBJ2-7
V gene: TRBV27
CDR3 length: 15
CDR3 protein: CASSFLAGGPSEQYF
CDR3 DNA: TGTGCCAGCAGTTTCTTGGCGGGAGGGCCGTCCGAGCAGTACTTC

D gene: TRBD2
clone size: many
J gene: TRBJ2-1
V gene: TRBV6-1
CDR3 length: 14
CDR3 protein: CASRTSGAYNEQFF
CDR3 DNA: TGTGCCAGCAGGACTAGCGGCGCCTACAATGAGCAGTTCTTC

D gene: TRBD2
clone size: many
J gene: TRBJ2-1
V gene: TRBV5-1
CDR3 length: 16
CDR3 protein: CASSYRLAGAYNEQFF
CDR3 DNA: TGCGCCAGCAGCTACCGTCTAGCGGGAGCCTACAATGAGCAGTTCTTC

D gene: TRBD2
clone size: few
J gene: TRBJ2-1
V gene: TRBV24-1
CDR3 length: 14
CDR3 protein: CATSRLAGGGEQFF
CDR3 DNA: TGTGCCACCAGTCGGCTAGCGGGAGGGGGTGAGCAGTTCTTC

D gene: TRBD1
clone size: few
J gene: TRBJ2-7
V gene: TRBV5-1
CDR3 length: 15
CDR3 protein: CASSLAPGQAYEQYF
CDR3 DNA: TGCGCCAGCAGCTTGGCCCCGGGACAGGCCTACGAGCAGTACTTC

D gene: NA
clone size: many
J gene: TRBJ2-5
V gene: TRBV6-1
CDR3 length: 14
CDR3 protein: CATRPTTSRETQYF
CDR3 DNA: TGTGCCACCCGGCCGACTACTAGTAGAGAGACCCAGTACTTC

D gene: TRBD1
clone size: few
J gene: TRBJ2-5
V gene: TRBV24-1
CDR3 length: 15
CDR3 protein: CATSPGGAGYETQYF
CDR3 DNA: TGTGCCACCAGCCCAGGGGGCGCAGGTTACGAGACCCAGTACTTC

D gene: TRBD2
clone size: many
J gene: TRBJ2-1
V gene: TRBV3-1
CDR3 length: 17
CDR3 protein: CASSQQGLTSGINEQFF
CDR3 DNA: TGTGCCAGCAGCCAACAGGGTTTGACTAGCGGGATCAATGAGCAGTTCTTC

D gene: TRBD2
clone size: once
J gene: TRBJ2-1
V gene: TRBV2
CDR3 length: 16
CDR3 protein: CASSEAPGLAGHEQFF
CDR3 DNA: TGTGCCAGCAGTGAAGCCCCGGGACTAGCGGGACACGAGCAGTTCTTC

D gene: NA
clone size: NA
J gene: TRBJ2-3
V gene: TRBV11-3
CDR3 length: 14
CDR3 protein: CASKGGFDTDTQYF
CDR3 DNA: TGTGCCAGCAAAGGGGGATTCGACACAGATACGCAGTATTTT

D gene: NA
clone size: NA
J gene: TRBJ1-1
V gene: TRBV6-5
CDR3 length: 15
CDR3 protein: CASSYSRLLNTEAFF
CDR3 DNA: TGTGCCAGCAGTTACAGCCGACTACTGAACACTGAAGCTTTCTTT

D gene: NA
clone size: many
J gene: TRBJ1-5
V gene: TRBV10-3
CDR3 length: 17
CDR3 protein: CAISESRGDNSNQPQHF
CDR3 DNA: TGTGCCATCAGTGAGTCGCGGGGGGACAATAGCAATCAGCCCCAGCATTTT

D gene: TRBD2
clone size: many
J gene: TRBJ2-7
V gene: TRBV20-1
CDR3 length: 12
CDR3 protein: CSASGRVREQYF
CDR3 DNA: TGCAGTGCTAGCGGGAGGGTGAGAGAGCAGTACTTC

D gene: TRBD2
clone size: many
J gene: TRBJ2-5
V gene: TRBV28
CDR3 length: 18
CDR3 protein: CASSPLASGVEDQETQYF
CDR3 DNA: TGTGCCAGCAGTCCTCTGGCTAGCGGGGTGGAGGACCAAGAGACCCAGTACTTC

D gene: NA
clone size: once
J gene: TRBJ2-2
V gene: TRBV30
CDR3 length: 13
CDR3 protein: CAWSVAAFGELFF
CDR3 DNA: TGTGCCTGGAGTGTTGCGGCGTTTGGGGAGCTGTTTTTT

D gene: NA
clone size: few
J gene: TRBJ2-7
V gene: TRBV12-3/TRBV12-4
CDR3 length: 13
CDR3 protein: CASRASGLYEQYF
CDR3 DNA: TGTGCCAGCAGAGCGAGCGGGTTATACGAGCAGTACTTC

D gene: NA
clone size: few
J gene: TRBJ2-5
V gene: TRBV10-3
CDR3 length: 13
CDR3 protein: CAISGVGQETQYF
CDR3 DNA: TGTGCCATCAGCGGGGTAGGCCAAGAGACCCAGTACTTC

D gene: TRBD1
clone size: NA
J gene: TRBJ1-5
V gene: TRBV24-1
CDR3 length: 16
CDR3 protein: CATSDGRGGDNQPQHF
CDR3 DNA: TGTGCCACCAGTGACGGCAGGGGGGGGGACAATCAGCCCCAGCATTTT

D gene: TRBD1
clone size: many
J gene: TRBJ2-1
V gene: TRBV7-9
CDR3 length: 13
CDR3 protein: CASQGAGNNEQFF
CDR3 DNA: TGTGCCAGCCAGGGGGCGGGTAACAATGAGCAGTTCTTC

D gene: NA
clone size: few
J gene: TRBJ2-5
V gene: TRBV7-9
CDR3 length: 14
CDR3 protein: CASSLDTAQETQYF
CDR3 DNA: TGTGCCAGCAGCTTGGACACCGCCCAAGAGACCCAGTACTTC

D gene: TRBD1
clone size: many
J gene: TRBJ2-7
V gene: TRBV3-1
CDR3 length: 15
CDR3 protein: CASSQKGTGVYEQYF
CDR3 DNA: TGTGCCAGCAGCCAAAAAGGGACAGGGGTCTACGAGCAGTACTTC

D gene: NA
clone size: many
J gene: TRBJ2-7
V gene: TRBV11-2
CDR3 length: 15
CDR3 protein: CASSSTGPDRYEQYF
CDR3 DNA: TGTGCCAGCAGCTCTACCGGTCCGGACCGCTACGAGCAGTACTTC

D gene: TRBD1
clone size: few
J gene: TRBJ1-1
V gene: TRBV6-1
CDR3 length: 14
CDR3 protein: CASSKGQGNTEAFF
CDR3 DNA: TGTGCCAGCAGTAAGGGACAGGGGAACACTGAAGCTTTCTTT

D gene: NA
clone size: many
J gene: TRBJ2-7
V gene: TRBV7-2
CDR3 length: 13
CDR3 protein: CASSSRHPGEQYF
CDR3 DNA: TGTGCCAGCAGCTCCCGCCACCCCGGCGAGCAGTACTTC

D gene: TRBD2
clone size: NA
J gene: TRBJ2-3
V gene: TRBV5-1
CDR3 length: 17
CDR3 protein: CASSWGTSDLSTDTQYF
CDR3 DNA: TGCGCCAGCAGCTGGGGGACTAGCGACCTTAGCACAGATACGCAGTATTTT

D gene: NA
clone size: many
J gene: TRBJ2-1
V gene: TRBV3-1
CDR3 length: 12
CDR3 protein: CASSRGSNEQFF
CDR3 DNA: TGTGCCAGCAGTCGAGGGTCCAATGAGCAGTTCTTC

D gene: NA
clone size: many
J gene: TRBJ1-5
V gene: TRBV7-8
CDR3 length: 14
CDR3 protein: CASNSGQLNQPQHF
CDR3 DNA: TGTGCCAGCAACTCAGGACAGCTGAATCAGCCCCAGCATTTT

D gene: NA
clone size: many
J gene: TRBJ2-5
V gene: TRBV28
CDR3 length: 15
CDR3 protein: CASSPMRTPSGTQYF
CDR3 DNA: TGTGCCAGCAGCCCCATGAGGACACCTTCGGGGACCCAGTACTTC

D gene: NA
clone size: few
J gene: TRBJ1-4
V gene: TRBV7-2
CDR3 length: 16
CDR3 protein: CASSLGPQRPGEKLFF
CDR3 DNA: TGTGCCAGCAGCTTAGGCCCCCAACGTCCGGGGGAAAAACTGTTTTTT

D gene: TRBD2
clone size: many
J gene: TRBJ2-1
V gene: TRBV18
CDR3 length: 17
CDR3 protein: CASSHRTSGMSMDEQFF
CDR3 DNA: TGTGCCAGCTCACATAGGACTAGCGGGATGAGTATGGATGAGCAGTTCTTC